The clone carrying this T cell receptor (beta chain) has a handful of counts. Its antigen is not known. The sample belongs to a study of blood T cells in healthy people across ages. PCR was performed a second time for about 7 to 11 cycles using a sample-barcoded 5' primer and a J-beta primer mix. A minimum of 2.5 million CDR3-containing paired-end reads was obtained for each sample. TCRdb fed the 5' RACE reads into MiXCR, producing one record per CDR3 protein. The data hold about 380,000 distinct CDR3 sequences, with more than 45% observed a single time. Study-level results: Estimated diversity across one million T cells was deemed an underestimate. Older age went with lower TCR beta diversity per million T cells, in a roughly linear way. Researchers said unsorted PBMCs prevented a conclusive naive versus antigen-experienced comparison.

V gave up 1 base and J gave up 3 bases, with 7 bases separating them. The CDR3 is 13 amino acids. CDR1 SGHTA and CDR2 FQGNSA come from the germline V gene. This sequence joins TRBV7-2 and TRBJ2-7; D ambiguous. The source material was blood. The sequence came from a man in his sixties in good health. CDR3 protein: CASSLGAFYEQYF. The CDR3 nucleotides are TGTGCCAGCAGCTTAGGGGCTTTCTACGAGCAGTACTTC.